This T cell receptor beta chain was sequenced in a study of blood T cell repertoires in COVID-19. Study in general: Donors in the United States, Italy and Spain gave samples during acute or convalescent COVID-19. PBMCs, B-cell-depleted T cells, or T cells provided the cDNA or gDNA that made up the material.

In the authors' methods: Researchers report that nucleated cell counts were estimated from reference gene primer amplification. Repertoires were generated with immunoSEQ multiplex PCR, while TCRdb's copy carries only in-frame clones and drops some. From that table come the V and J calls and clone size; the DNA was used to work out D and trimming. Among 95,000 to 110,000 clones, approximately 88% were seen once, and the ten largest hold approximately 4.4%. CDR1 is SGHRS, CDR2 YFSETQ, per germline. The junction had 7 bases not matched to a gene; V was cut back by 5 bases and J by 6 bases. The CDR3 sequence is 15 residues long.

V is TRBV5-1 and J is TRBJ2-2; 10 nucleotides line up with TRBD1. The TCR originated in a human donor in a cohort sampled during active COVID-19. Sequencing was carried out using peripheral blood. CDR3 in amino acids: CASRPGTGVPGELFF. The DNA of the CDR3 is TGCGCCAGCAGACCCGGGACAGGGGTACCCGGGGAGCTGTTTTTT.